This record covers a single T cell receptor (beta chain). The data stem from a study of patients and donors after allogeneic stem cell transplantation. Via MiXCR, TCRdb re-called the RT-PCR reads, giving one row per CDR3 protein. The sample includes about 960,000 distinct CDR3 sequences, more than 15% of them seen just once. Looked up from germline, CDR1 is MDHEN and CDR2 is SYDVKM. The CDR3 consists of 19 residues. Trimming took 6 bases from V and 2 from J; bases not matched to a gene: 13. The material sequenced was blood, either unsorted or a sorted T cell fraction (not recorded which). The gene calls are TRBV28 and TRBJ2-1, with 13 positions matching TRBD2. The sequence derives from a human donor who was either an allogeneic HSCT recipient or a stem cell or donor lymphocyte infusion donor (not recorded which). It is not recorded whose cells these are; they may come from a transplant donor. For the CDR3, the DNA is TGTGCCAGCAGCCTGACTAGCGGGAGGAGTGGGACTACCTACAATGAGCAGTTCTTC. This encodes CASSLTSGRSGTTYNEQFF.